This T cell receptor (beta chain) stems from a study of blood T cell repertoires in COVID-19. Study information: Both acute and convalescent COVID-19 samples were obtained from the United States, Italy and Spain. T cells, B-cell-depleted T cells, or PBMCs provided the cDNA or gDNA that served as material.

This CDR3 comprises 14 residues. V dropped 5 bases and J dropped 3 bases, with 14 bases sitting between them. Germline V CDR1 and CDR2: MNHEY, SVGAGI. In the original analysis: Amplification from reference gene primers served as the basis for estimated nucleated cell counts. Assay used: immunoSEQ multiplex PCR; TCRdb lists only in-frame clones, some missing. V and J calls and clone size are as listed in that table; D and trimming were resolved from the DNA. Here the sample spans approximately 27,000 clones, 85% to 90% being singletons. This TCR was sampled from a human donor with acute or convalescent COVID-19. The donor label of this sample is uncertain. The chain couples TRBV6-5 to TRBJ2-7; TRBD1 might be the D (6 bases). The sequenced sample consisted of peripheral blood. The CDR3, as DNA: TGTGCCAGCAGTAGACGACAGGTGCTCTACGAGCAGTACTTC. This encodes CASSRRQVLYEQYF.